This record looks at one T cell receptor (beta chain) sequence and its context. MiXCR, applied by TCRdb to the 5' RACE reads, yields one record per CDR3 protein. The sample comprises some 500,000 distinct CDR3 sequences, 22% of which are singletons, and about 0.93% rests with the top ten. This entry is derived from a study of identical twins. This CDR3 is built from 16 residues. Trimming took 2 bases from V and 7 from J; bases not matched to a gene: 10. CDR1 and CDR2 (germline): DFQATT, SNEGSKA (reference sequence). This sample also appeared in a second study, on T cells expressing NK-cell markers. This second study says: The authors derived TCR beta repertoires from sorted CD3+CD56+NKG2C+, CD3+CD56+NKG2C- and CD3+CD56-NKG2C+ T cells. Seropositivity for HCMV was found in seven of the eight sequenced donors, with one seronegative. Several donors likewise had their CD3+CD56-NKG2C+ fraction led by these clonotypes.

The sequenced sample consisted of CD4+ T cells sorted from blood. The chain links TRBV20-1 to TRBJ2-7; 14 nucleotides match TRBD2. This receptor was identified in a woman aged 18-29 years in good health. This CDR3 reads CSARLPGLAGVGEQYF. As DNA, the CDR3 is TGCAGTGCTAGACTTCCGGGACTAGCGGGGGTCGGGGAGCAGTACTTC.